Listed below are T cell receptor beta chains from one sample, sequenced in a study of monozygotic twins with inflammatory bowel disease. With the 5' RACE reads reprocessed, TCRdb shows one record per CDR3 protein and no DNA. In all, the sample yields some 170,000 distinct CDR3 sequences. The source material was blood. These receptors all come from a human donor with ulcerative colitis or Crohn's disease, or a healthy co-twin of an affected twin (not recorded which). The CDR3 runs from the conserved cysteine through the conserved F or W.

V	J	CDR3
TRBV12-3/TRBV12-4	TRBJ1-1	CASSLAAIGTEAFF
TRBV12-3/TRBV12-4	TRBJ2-1	CASRTTSGAPLSYNEQFF
TRBV29-1	TRBJ1-4	CSVAGASTNEKLFF
TRBV20-1	TRBJ1-2	CSAREIRGLNYGYTF
TRBV12-3/TRBV12-4	TRBJ2-4	CASSPGTGAKNIRYF
TRBV10-3	TRBJ2-6	CAIGQVHEMPNVLTF
TRBV7-2	TRBJ2-7	CASSSQGYEQYF
TRBV6-2/TRBV6-3	TRBJ2-4	CAKAGVPKDMQYF
TRBV7-2	TRBJ2-7	CASSLRGGRPYEQYF
TRBV19	TRBJ2-7	CASKTAYEQYF
TRBV20-1	TRBJ2-2	CSARTTGGLNTGELFF
TRBV20-1	TRBJ2-3	CSARVSGGTDTQYF
TRBV5-1	TRBJ2-3	CASNWDPEWDTQYF
TRBV7-2	TRBJ2-3	CASSLASIPGRATSTDTQYF
TRBV27	TRBJ1-2	CASSSTRDALVWFYGYTF
TRBV7-2	TRBJ2-1	CASSSKREVDNEQFF
TRBV20-1	TRBJ2-3	CSASETSGNTDTQYF
TRBV20-1	TRBJ1-2	CSATDTNRGGYTF
TRBV5-1	TRBJ1-1	CASSWGLVAFF
TRBV6-5	TRBJ1-1	CASSYTGLEDTEAFF
TRBV5-1	TRBJ1-2	CASSLPPSRSNGYTF
TRBV7-2	TRBJ2-1	CASSSLRGLSSYNEQFF
TRBV6-5	TRBJ2-3	CASSYPVKGGGQGDTQYF
TRBV11-2	TRBJ2-5	CASSSGLAGGSLSETQYF
TRBV3-1	TRBJ1-4	CASSQAGGNEKLFF
TRBV5-1	TRBJ1-5	CASSLAGGGSDQPQHF
TRBV20-1	TRBJ1-2	CSARVLGQPINYGYTF
TRBV5-1	TRBJ2-1	CASSSRRGNEQFF
TRBV12-3/TRBV12-4	TRBJ2-2	CASHSRGQISSGELFF
TRBV5-1	TRBJ2-7	CASSPSGGGRYEQYF
TRBV5-1	TRBJ2-2	CASSSQGARGTGELFF
TRBV12-3/TRBV12-4	TRBJ1-3	CASSKDRGRNTIYF
TRBV29-1	TRBJ1-1	CSVVQGSAMNTEAFF
TRBV2	TRBJ1-4	CASSARQRMGEKLFF
TRBV18	TRBJ2-1	CASSPNLGAQGGNEQFF
TRBV5-1	TRBJ2-3	CASSLEGYSTDTQYF
TRBV15	TRBJ2-1	CATSSLQGSYNEQFF
TRBV28	TRBJ1-1	CASSFRQHMNTEAFF
TRBV11-2	TRBJ2-3	CASSLEGLAGGTDTQYF
TRBV12-3/TRBV12-4	TRBJ1-6	CASSYRQGNSPLHF
TRBV3-1	TRBJ2-1	CASSRGDPYNEQFF
TRBV5-1	TRBJ2-7	CASSPASAGTYEQYF
TRBV4-2	TRBJ1-1	CASSPMGLSEKTEAFF
TRBV10-3	TRBJ1-4	CAISRQGLDEKLFF
TRBV20-1	TRBJ1-5	CSARDPLGGNQPQHF
TRBV4-1	TRBJ1-1	CASSQGAGWDTEAFF
TRBV5-1	TRBJ1-2	CASSLQFQANYGYTF
TRBV30	TRBJ2-5	CAWSAGPSRGETQYF